Below are 20 T cell receptor beta chains sequenced from a single sample in a study of shared clonotypes between healthy human individuals. Data came from immunoSEQ multiplex PCR; TCRdb stores just in-frame clones and leaves some out. The repertoire holds about 2.2 million clones, with roughly 93% as singletons. Terminally differentiated effector memory CD45RA+ cells were excluded by CCR7 positive selection of CD45RO-negative cells. The sequenced sample was naive CD8+ T cells from PBMCs. The receptors here all came from a man aged 18-30 years in good health. Some clones in this sample may be carry-over from other donors' samples.

The rearrangement uses TRBV9 and TRBJ2-3; D gene uncertain. The CDR3 extends over 19 amino acids. V dropped 4 bases and J dropped 4 bases, with 28 bases sitting between them. In germline, CDR1 is SGDLS, CDR2 YYNGEE. CDR3 bases: TGTGCCAGCAGCACCCGGTCTAGTCTTGGGATGATTGGCGCAGATACGCAGTATTTT. It codes for CASSTRSSLGMIGADTQYF. Full variable domain (rest looked up from reference TRBV9 and TRBJ2-3): DSGVTQTPKHLITATGQRVTLRCSPRSGDLSVYWYQQSLDQGLQFLIQYYNGEERAKGNILERFSAQQFPDLHSELNLSSLELGDSALYFCASSTRSSLGMIGADTQYFGPGTRLTVL.

J is TRBJ2-6 and V is TRBV28, with 9 bases fitting TRBD1. In germline, CDR1 is MDHEN, CDR2 SYDVKM. The CDR3 is made up of 16 amino acids. V lost 5 bases and J lost 4; bases outside the gene matches: 6. The CDR3, as DNA: TGTGCCAGCAGTCTACAGGGGGCGTGGGGGGCCAACGTCCTGACTTTC. Protein sequence: CASSLQGAWGANVLTF. Full variable domain (outside the CDR3, taken from reference TRBV28 and TRBJ2-6): DVKVTQSSRYLVKRTGEKVFLECVQDMDHENMFWYRQDPGLGLRLIYFSYDVKMKEKGDIPEGYSVSREKKERFSLILESASTNQTSMYLCASSLQGAWGANVLTFGAGSRLTVL.

J is TRBJ2-3 and V is TRBV7-9; tentative D call: TRBD1 (5 bases). Trimming cost V 1 base and J 9 bases, with 11 bases left between them. The CDR3 is 13 amino acids. Looked up from germline, CDR1 is SEHNR and CDR2 is FQNEAQ (reference sequence). CDR3 amino acids: CASSLGGRATQYF. The DNA of the CDR3 is TGTGCCAGCAGCTTAGGGGGCAGGGCGACGCAGTATTTT.

This clone was seen a handful of times. The gene calls are TRBV4-2 and TRBJ1-1, with TRBD1 matching over 9 bases. The CDR3 is 17 amino acids. Germline V gene sequence: CDR1 LGHNA, CDR2 YNFKEQ. The V segment lost 4 bases and the J segment 0 bases; nucleotides outside the gene matches: 9. The CDR3 loop reads CASSPGTGLAMNTEAFF. The DNA for the CDR3 is TGTGCCAGCAGCCCCGGGACAGGGCTAGCCATGAACACTGAAGCTTTCTTT.

The J gene is TRBJ2-1, the V gene TRBV9, with a weak D call TRBD2 (5 bases). The CDR3 runs 13 residues. Trimming removed 3 bases at V and 6 bases at J, with 10 bases between. CDR1 and CDR2 from the germline V gene are SGDLS and YYNGEE. The CDR3 DNA reads TGTGCCAGCAGCGGTAACCGGGGCAATGAGCAGTTCTTC. Protein product: CASSGNRGNEQFF.

The chain recombines TRBV9 with TRBJ2-1; TRBD2 matches 11 bases. J was trimmed by 8 bases and V by 3 bases; bases with no gene match: 4. The CDR3 consists of 14 residues. CDR1 and CDR2 (germline): SGDLS, YYNGEE. CDR3 region: CASSGSGRGYEQFF. CDR3 nucleotides: TGTGCCAGCAGCGGTAGCGGGAGGGGGTATGAGCAGTTCTTC.

The chain has TRBV4-1 and TRBJ1-5; D is perhaps TRBD1 (6 bases). Per the germline V gene, CDR1 is MGHRA and CDR2 is YSYEKL. The CDR3 contains 15 residues. V gave up 3 bases and J gave up 6 bases, with 15 bases separating them. CDR3 sequence (DNA): TGCGCCAGCAGCCAGGGGGGGCAGGGAGGTCAGCCCCAGCATTTT. It is translated as CASSQGGQGGQPQHF.

The rearrangement joins TRBV27 to TRBJ2-1, with D unclear. CDR1 is MNHEY, CDR2 SMNVEV, per germline (reference sequence). The CDR3 spans 12 residues. V gave up 3 bases and J gave up 5 bases, with 5 bases separating them. CDR3 bases: TGTGCCAGCAGTTTTTCCAACAATGAGCAGTTCTTC. This codes for CASSFSNNEQFF.

The chain has TRBV5-1 and TRBJ2-1, with no clear D. CDR1 SGHRS and CDR2 YFSETQ come from the germline V gene. Trimming cost V 4 bases and J 2 bases, with 19 bases left between them. The CDR3 contains 17 residues. CDR3: CASSMARQLRAYNEQFF. The DNA of the CDR3 is TGCGCCAGCAGCATGGCTCGCCAACTAAGAGCCTACAATGAGCAGTTCTTC.

The chain combines TRBV28 with TRBJ2-5, with D possibly matching TRBD1 (5 bases). The CDR3 sequence is 16 residues long. Trimming shortened V by 2 bases and J by 5 bases, and 18 bases separated the two germline ends. The germline gives CDR1 MDHEN, CDR2 SYDVKM. The CDR3 is CASSLLPAGRRETQYF. CDR3 bases: TGTGCCAGCAGTTTACTCCCCGCAGGGCGAAGGGAGACCCAGTACTTC.

A single count supports this clone. V usage is TRBV2 and J usage is TRBJ2-3; the match to TRBD1 covers 9 bases. Per the germline V gene, CDR1 is SNHLY and CDR2 is FYNNEI. J lost 6 bases, V lost 8 bases, and 15 bases had no gene match. The CDR3 runs to 16 residues. The CDR3, as DNA: TGTGCCAGCCTACCTACAGGACAGGGGACTTTTGATACGCAGTATTTT. Amino acids: CASLPTGQGTFDTQYF. The full variable domain, with the rest looked up from reference TRBV2 and TRBJ2-3, is EPEVTQTPSHQVTQMGQEVILRCVPISNHLYFYWYRQILGQKVEFLVSFYNNEISEKSEIFDDQFSVERPDGSNFTLKIRSTKLEDSAMYFCASLPTGQGTFDTQYFGPGTRLTVL.

The chain employs TRBV4-1 and TRBJ2-5, with D possibly called TRBD1 or TRBD2 (5 bases each). The DNA end lines up better with TRBJ2-7; the J call may be wrong. CDR1 and CDR2 from the germline V gene are MGHRA and YSYEKL. The CDR3 spans 15 residues. The CDR3 bases are TGCGCCAGCAGCCAAGTCCAGGGAGTCCGCTACGAGCAGTACTTC. Translation gives CASSQVQGVRYEQYF.

V and J are TRBV5-6 and TRBJ2-3, with 11 bases fitting TRBD2. Germline V CDR1 and CDR2: SGHDT, YYEEEE. The V gene end was trimmed by 3 bases and the J gene end by 1 base; junction bases not matched to a gene: 4. The CDR3 consists of 16 residues. DNA for the CDR3: TGTGCCAGCAGCTCCCCGGGACTAGCGGGCACAGATACGCAGTATTTT. It encodes CASSSPGLAGTDTQYF.

The chain is built from TRBV28 and TRBJ1-1, with a weak D call TRBD1 (5 bases). Germline loops: CDR1 MDHEN, CDR2 SYDVKM. The CDR3 extends over 17 amino acids. Trimming stripped 5 bases from V and 3 bases from J, with 22 bases between. CDR3 sequence reads: CASSPYTAGLTYTEAFF. The CDR3, as DNA: TGTGCCAGCAGTCCTTATACGGCAGGGCTAACTTACACTGAAGCTTTCTTT. Full variable domain (outside the CDR3, taken from reference TRBV28 and TRBJ1-1): DVKVTQSSRYLVKRTGEKVFLECVQDMDHENMFWYRQDPGLGLRLIYFSYDVKMKEKGDIPEGYSVSREKKERFSLILESASTNQTSMYLCASSPYTAGLTYTEAFFGQGTRLTVV.

The chain has TRBV6-1 and TRBJ2-2, with D unresolved. Trimming pared 2 bases from V and 0 bases from J, leaving 19 bases between. The CDR3 is 19 residues long. The germline V gene has CDR1 MNHNS and CDR2 SASEGT. This CDR3 reads CASSEFHPYRTANTGELFF. The DNA of the CDR3 is TGTGCCAGCAGTGAATTCCACCCGTACCGAACGGCGAACACCGGGGAGCTGTTTTTT.

The chain links TRBV9 to TRBJ2-7; 7 nucleotides match TRBD1. Losses at the gene ends were 3 bases for V and 3 bases for J; bases not matched to a gene: 6. This CDR3 contains 14 residues. Germline values: CDR1 SGDLS, CDR2 YYNGEE. CDR3 residues: CASSAGQNNYEQYF. In DNA, the CDR3 is TGTGCCAGCAGCGCGGGACAGAATAACTACGAGCAGTACTTC.

This clone appeared a few times. This rearrangement joins TRBV28 to TRBJ1-1; TRBD1 agrees at 11 bases. The CDR3 runs to 14 residues. Germline-derived CDR1 and CDR2 are MDHEN and SYDVKM. Trimming took 6 bases from V and 4 from J; bases not matched to a gene: 4. The CDR3 nucleotides read TGTGCCAGCAGAAAAGGGACAGGGGGCACTGAAGCTTTCTTT. This sequence encodes CASRKGTGGTEAFF.

This sequence joins TRBV27 and TRBJ2-2, with D hard to call. Trimming removed 6 bases at V and 5 bases at J, with 10 bases between. The CDR3 spans 13 residues. Germline loops: CDR1 MNHEY, CDR2 SMNVEV (reference sequence). The CDR3 here is CASRRSGTGELFF. As DNA, the CDR3 is TGTGCCAGCAGGAGGAGTGGTACCGGGGAGCTGTTTTTT.

The CDR3 spells CASSTRRDTEETQYF. The CDR3 DNA is TGTGCCAGCAGTACCCGCCGGGACACCGAAGAGACCCAGTACTTC. This chain joins TRBV28 and TRBJ2-5; D is perhaps TRBD1 (6 bases). This CDR3 has 15 amino acids. Germline lookup yields CDR1 MDHEN and CDR2 SYDVKM. V lost 5 bases and J 3 bases, leaving 16 bases between the germline ends.

With respect to this clone: The sample has other DNA sequences that encode this CDR3 too. This chain uses TRBV28 with TRBJ1-5; D is possibly TRBD1 (5 bases). CDR3 length equals 14 residues. Per the germline V gene, CDR1 is MDHEN and CDR2 is SYDVKM. V gave up 2 bases and J gave up 2 bases, with 7 bases separating them. CDR3: CASSLPGGNQPQHF. In DNA form, the CDR3 reads TGTGCCAGCAGTTTACCGGGGGGCAATCAGCCCCAGCATTTT.